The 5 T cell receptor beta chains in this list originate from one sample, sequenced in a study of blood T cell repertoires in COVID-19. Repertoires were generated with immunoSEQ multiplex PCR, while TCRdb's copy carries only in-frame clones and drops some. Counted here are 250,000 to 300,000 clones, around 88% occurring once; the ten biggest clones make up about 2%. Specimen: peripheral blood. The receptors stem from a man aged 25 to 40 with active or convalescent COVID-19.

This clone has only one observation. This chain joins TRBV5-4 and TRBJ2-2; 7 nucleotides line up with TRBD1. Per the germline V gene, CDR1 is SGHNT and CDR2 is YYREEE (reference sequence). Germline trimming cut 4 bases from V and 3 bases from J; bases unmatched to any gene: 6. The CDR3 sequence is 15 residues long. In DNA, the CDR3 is TGTGCCAGCAGCCCACAGGGGTTGTACACCGGGGAGCTGTTTTTT. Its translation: CASSPQGLYTGELFF.

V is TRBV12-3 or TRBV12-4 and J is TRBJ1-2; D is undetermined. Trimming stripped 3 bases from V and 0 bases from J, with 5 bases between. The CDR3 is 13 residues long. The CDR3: CASSFPANYGYTF. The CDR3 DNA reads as TGTGCCAGCAGTTTTCCGGCTAACTATGGCTACACCTTC.

In DNA form, the CDR3 reads TGTGCCGGGGGACAGAGGGAAAACACTGAAGCTTTCTTT. Translating it yields CAGGQRENTEAFF. The rearrangement links TRBV7-9 to TRBJ1-1; 7 nucleotides line up with TRBD1. The CDR3 loop spans 13 amino acids. Germline CDR1 SEHNR, CDR2 FQNEAQ (reference sequence). The J segment lost 2 bases and the V segment lost 11 bases, leaving 8 bases of the junction unmatched. The full variable domain, in which reference TRBV7-9 and TRBJ1-1 provide the parts outside the CDR3, is DTGVSQNPRHKITKRGQNVTFRCDPISEHNRLYWYRQTLGQGPEFLTYFQNEAQLEKSRLLSDRFSAERPKGSFSTLEIQRTEQGDSAMYLCAGGQRENTEAFFGQGTRLTVV.

CDR3 DNA: TGCGCCAGCAGAACCCGGGACAGGGGCACAGATACGCAGTATTTT. Translated, it gives CASRTRDRGTDTQYF. J is TRBJ2-3 and V is TRBV10-2; 9 bases agree with TRBD1. Trimming took 6 bases from V and 1 from J; bases not matched to a gene: 5. The CDR3 totals 15 residues. Germline loops: CDR1 WSHSY, CDR2 SAAADI.

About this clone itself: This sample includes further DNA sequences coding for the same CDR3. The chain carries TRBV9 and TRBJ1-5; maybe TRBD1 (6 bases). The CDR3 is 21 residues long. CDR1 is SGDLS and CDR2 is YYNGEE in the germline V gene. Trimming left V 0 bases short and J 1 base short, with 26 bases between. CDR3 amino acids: CASSVGRGGARGVASNQPQHF. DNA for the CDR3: TGTGCCAGCAGCGTAGGCCGGGGGGGGGCGAGGGGTGTCGCGAGCAATCAGCCCCAGCATTTT.